The sample holds many counts of the clone carrying this T cell receptor (beta chain). The sample is drawn from a study of T cells in Graves' hyperthyroidism and ophthalmopathy. Study-level information: Pretreatment peripheral blood was obtained at initial diagnosis.

Template material for amplifying TCR beta CDR3 regions consisted of RNA transcripts. HTBI primers were used for first-round RT-PCR of the TCR CDR3. Using its own MiXCR run on the multiplex PCR reads, TCRdb lists one record per CDR3 protein. The sample lists approximately 630,000 distinct CDR3 sequences; around 15% were seen once. CDR1 is MNHNS, CDR2 SASEGT, per germline. The CDR3 has 16 residues. J lost 4 bases, V lost 6 bases, and 5 bases had no gene match. Lactation, pregnancy, other autoimmune disease or uncontrolled infection led to exclusion of patients. This sequence joins TRBV6-1 and TRBJ2-5; TRBD2 aligns across 16 bases. The sequence was obtained from a woman aged 30 to 39 with Graves' hyperthyroidism. Sequenced sample: blood. CDR3 sequence: CASRPGTSGRVETQYF. DNA for the CDR3: TGTGCCAGCAGACCCGGGACTAGCGGGAGGGTAGAGACCCAGTACTTC.